This TCR beta chain derives from a study of T cell repertoires in cytomegalovirus infection. General observations from the study: HLA-C-restricted CMV-specific TCR beta clonotypes were dominant in the ex vivo response.

This clonotype was seen many times. Its antigen is not identified. V shed 1 base and J 10 bases; nucleotides not matched to a gene: 2. This CDR3 comprises 14 residues. Germline CDR1 SGHAT, CDR2 FQNNGV. TCRdb re-called the reads through MiXCR, storing one row per CDR3 protein. The sample shows 310,000 or so distinct CDR3 sequences, under 20% of them seen only once. This TCR was recovered from a human donor in good health (CMV status not recorded). Some clones in this sample may be carry-over from other donors' samples. Sequenced: PBMCs. This chain connects TRBV11-2 to TRBJ1-6, with 9 bases that match TRBD1. CDR3 bases: TGTGCCAGCAGCTTAGGGACAGGGGTCTCACCCCTCCACTTT. It yields the protein CASSLGTGVSPLHF.